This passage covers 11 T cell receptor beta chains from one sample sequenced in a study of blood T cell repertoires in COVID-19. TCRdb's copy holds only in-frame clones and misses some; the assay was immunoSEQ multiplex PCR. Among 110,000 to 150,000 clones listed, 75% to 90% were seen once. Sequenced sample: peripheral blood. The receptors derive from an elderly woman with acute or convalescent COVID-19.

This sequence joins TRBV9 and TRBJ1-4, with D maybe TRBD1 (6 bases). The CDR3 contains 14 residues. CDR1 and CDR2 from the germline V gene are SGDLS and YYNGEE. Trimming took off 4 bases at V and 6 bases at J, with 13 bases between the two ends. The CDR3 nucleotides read TGTGCCAGCAGCAAAGGGGGAAGAGATGAAAAACTGTTTTTT. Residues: CASSKGGRDEKLFF.

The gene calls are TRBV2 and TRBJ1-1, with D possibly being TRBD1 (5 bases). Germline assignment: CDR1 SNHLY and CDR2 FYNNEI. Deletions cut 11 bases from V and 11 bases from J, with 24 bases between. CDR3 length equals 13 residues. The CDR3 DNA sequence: TGTGCCTCAGCGGGGCAGGTCGAAGTTGGCGCTTTCTTT. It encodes CASAGQVEVGAFF.

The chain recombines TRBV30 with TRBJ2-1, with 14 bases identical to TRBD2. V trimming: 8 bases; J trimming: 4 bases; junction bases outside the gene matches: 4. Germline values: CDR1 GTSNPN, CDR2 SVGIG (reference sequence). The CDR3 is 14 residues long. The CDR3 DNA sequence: TGTGCCGGACTAGCGGGGGGAAATTACAATGAGCAGTTCTTC. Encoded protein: CAGLAGGNYNEQFF.

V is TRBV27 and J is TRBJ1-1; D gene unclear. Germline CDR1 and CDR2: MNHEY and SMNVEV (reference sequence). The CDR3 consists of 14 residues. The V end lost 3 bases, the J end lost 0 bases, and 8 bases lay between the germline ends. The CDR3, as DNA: TGTGCCAGCAGTTTCGCGGGCCTGAACACTGAAGCTTTCTTT. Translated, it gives CASSFAGLNTEAFF.

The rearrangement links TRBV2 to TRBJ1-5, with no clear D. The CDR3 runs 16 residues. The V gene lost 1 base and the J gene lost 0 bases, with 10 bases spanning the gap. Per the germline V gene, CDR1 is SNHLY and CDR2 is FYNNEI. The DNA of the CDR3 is TGTGCCAGCAGTGAAGGGGCAGGTTATAGCAATCAGCCCCAGCATTTT. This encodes CASSEGAGYSNQPQHF.

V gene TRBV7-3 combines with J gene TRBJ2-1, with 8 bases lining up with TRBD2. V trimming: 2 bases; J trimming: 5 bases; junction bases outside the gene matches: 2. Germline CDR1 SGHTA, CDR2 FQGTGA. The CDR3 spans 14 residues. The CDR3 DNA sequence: TGTGCCAGCAGCTTAGGCGGGGGGAACAATGAGCAGTTCTTC. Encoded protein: CASSLGGGNNEQFF.

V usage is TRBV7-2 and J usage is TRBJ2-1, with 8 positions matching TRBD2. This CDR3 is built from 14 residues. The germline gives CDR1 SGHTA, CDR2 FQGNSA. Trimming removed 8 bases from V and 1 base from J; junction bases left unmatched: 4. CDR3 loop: CASGLAGSYNEQFF. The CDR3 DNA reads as TGTGCCAGCGGGCTAGCGGGTTCCTACAATGAGCAGTTCTTC.

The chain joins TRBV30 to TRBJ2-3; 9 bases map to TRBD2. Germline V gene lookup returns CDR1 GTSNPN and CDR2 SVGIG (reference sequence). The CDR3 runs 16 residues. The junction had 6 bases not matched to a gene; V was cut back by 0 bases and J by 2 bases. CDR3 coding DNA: TGTGCCTGGAGTGTACTTAGCGGGGGTACCACAGATACGCAGTATTTT. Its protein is CAWSVLSGGTTDTQYF.

The CDR3 coding sequence is TGTGCCAGCAGTTTCATAGGGGGTACGAACACCGGGGAGCTGTTTTTT. It translates to CASSFIGGTNTGELFF. V gene TRBV6-2 or TRBV6-3 combines with J gene TRBJ2-2, with D perhaps matching TRBD1 (6 bases). From germline, CDR1 is MNHEY and CDR2 SVGEGT. CDR3 length: 16 amino acids. Trimming took 4 bases from V and 0 from J, leaving 12 bases between them.

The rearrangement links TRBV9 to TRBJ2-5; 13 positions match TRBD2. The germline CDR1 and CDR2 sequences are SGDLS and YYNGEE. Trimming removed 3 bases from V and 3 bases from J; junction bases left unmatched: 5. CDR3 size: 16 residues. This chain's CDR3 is CASSAGGTSGEETQYF. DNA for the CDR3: TGTGCCAGCAGCGCAGGTGGGACTAGCGGGGAAGAGACCCAGTACTTC. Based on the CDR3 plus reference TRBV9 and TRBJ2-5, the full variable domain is DSGVTQTPKHLITATGQRVTLRCSPRSGDLSVYWYQQSLDQGLQFLIQYYNGEERAKGNILERFSAQQFPDLHSELNLSSLELGDSALYFCASSAGGTSGEETQYFGPGTRLLVL.

The CDR3 DNA is TGCAGCGTTGAACTGTATACGGGTAACACCATATATTTT. It specifies CSVELYTGNTIYF. The chain recombines TRBV29-1 with TRBJ1-3; unclear D gene. Germline CDR1 is SQVTM and CDR2 is ANQGSEA. Trimming took 2 bases from V and 7 from J, leaving 12 bases between them. CDR3 size: 13 residues.